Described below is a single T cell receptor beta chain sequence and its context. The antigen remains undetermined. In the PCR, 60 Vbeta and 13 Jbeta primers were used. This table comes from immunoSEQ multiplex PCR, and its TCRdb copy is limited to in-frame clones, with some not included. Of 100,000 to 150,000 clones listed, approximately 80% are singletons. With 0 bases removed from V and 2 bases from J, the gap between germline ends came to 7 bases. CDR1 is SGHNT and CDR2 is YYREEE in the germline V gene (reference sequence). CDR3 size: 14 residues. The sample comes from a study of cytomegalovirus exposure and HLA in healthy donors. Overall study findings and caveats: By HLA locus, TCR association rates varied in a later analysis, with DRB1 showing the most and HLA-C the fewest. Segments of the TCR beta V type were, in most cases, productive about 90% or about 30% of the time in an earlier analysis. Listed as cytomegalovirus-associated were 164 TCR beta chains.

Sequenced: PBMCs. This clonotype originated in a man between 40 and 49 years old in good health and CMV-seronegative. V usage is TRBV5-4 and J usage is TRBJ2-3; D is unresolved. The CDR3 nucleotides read TGTGCCAGCAGCTTGGGACACCTCACAGATACGCAGTATTTT. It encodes CASSLGHLTDTQYF. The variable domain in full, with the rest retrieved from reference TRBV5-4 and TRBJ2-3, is ETGVTQSPTHLIKTRGQQVTLRCSSQSGHNTVSWYQQALGQGPQFIFQYYREEENGRGNFPPRFSGLQFPNYSSELNVNALELDDSALYLCASSLGHLTDTQYFGPGTRLTVL.